This T cell receptor (beta chain) came from a study of blood T cell repertoires in COVID-19. Cohorts were assigned according to the clinical history that participants reported. Recovered status in Cohort 3 required two negative PCRs, clearance, or symptom resolution. CDR1 is SGDLS and CDR2 is YYNGEE in the germline V gene. This CDR3 has 17 amino acids. Losses at the gene ends were 2 bases for V and 0 bases for J; bases not matched to a gene: 3. As originally analysed: Nucleated cell counts were estimated from reference gene primer amplification. Method: immunoSEQ multiplex PCR; TCRdb's copy keeps in-frame clones and lacks some. The D gene and trimming were derived from the DNA, and the V and J assignments and clone size from that table. The sample has about 200,000 clones; 82% are singletons.

This sequence joins TRBV9 and TRBJ2-5; 14 nucleotides align to TRBD2. This receptor was taken from a man between 40 and 49 years old who had recovered from COVID-19. The sequencing sample was made of PBMCs or T cells enriched from blood (not recorded which). The CDR3 reads CASSVGLAGVYQETQYF. CDR3 nucleotide sequence: TGTGCCAGCAGCGTGGGACTAGCGGGAGTGTACCAAGAGACCCAGTACTTC.